This passage covers 30 T cell receptor beta chains from one sample sequenced in a study of cytomegalovirus exposure and HLA in healthy donors. 60 Vbeta and 13 Jbeta primers were used in PCR. Sequencing was performed with immunoSEQ multiplex PCR; in TCRdb, only in-frame clones are kept and a portion is missing. The data hold around 84,000 clones, with over 75% observed a single time. The sequencing sample was made of PBMCs. These TCRs come from a man in his forties or fifties in good health and CMV-seronegative.

In this sample, this clone turned up a few times. The chain links TRBV7-2 to TRBJ1-5, with unresolved D. This CDR3 spans 13 amino acids. Germline V gene lookup returns CDR1 SGHTA and CDR2 FQGNSA. Trimming left V 5 bases short and J 4 bases short, with 9 bases between. CDR3 DNA: TGTGCCAGCAGCAACCAGGTTAATCAGCCCCAGCATTTT. Translated, it gives CASSNQVNQPQHF.

For this clone: The sample carries other DNA sequences with the same CDR3. DNA of the CDR3: TGTGCCAGCTCACCAAGCGGCGGGTACGAGCAGTACTTC. This translates into CASSPSGGYEQYF. V is TRBV18 and J is TRBJ2-7; weak D call: TRBD2 (5 bases). The CDR3 covers 13 residues. Trimming removed 2 bases at V and 4 bases at J, with 9 bases between. Germline CDR1 reads KGHSH; CDR2 reads LQKENI.

This chain connects TRBV4-1 to TRBJ2-7; perhaps TRBD1 as D (5 bases). V dropped 0 bases and J dropped 4 bases, with 13 bases sitting between them. The CDR3 has 15 amino acids. Germline loops: CDR1 MGHRA, CDR2 YSYEKL. This chain's CDR3 is CASSQDQGREYEQYF. For the CDR3, the DNA is TGCGCCAGCAGCCAAGATCAGGGCAGGGAATACGAGCAGTACTTC.

The gene calls are TRBV30 and TRBJ1-1; D is possibly TRBD1 (6 bases). Germline V gene lookup returns CDR1 GTSNPN and CDR2 SVGIG (reference sequence). CDR3 length: 13 amino acids. V was shortened by 3 bases and J by 3 bases, with 11 bases between the two germline ends. Here the CDR3 reads CAWRTGLYTEAFF. The CDR3 coding sequence is TGTGCCTGGAGGACAGGTTTATACACTGAAGCTTTCTTT.

V usage is TRBV2 and J usage is TRBJ2-1; the D gene is possibly TRBD1 (5 bases). Trimming took 3 bases from V and 3 from J, leaving 12 bases between them. This CDR3 is built from 15 residues. CDR1 and CDR2 (germline): SNHLY, FYNNEI. CDR3 amino acids: CASSDVQVIYNEQFF. The CDR3 DNA sequence: TGTGCCAGCAGTGATGTACAGGTCATCTACAATGAGCAGTTCTTC.

The V gene is TRBV6-5, the J gene TRBJ1-1, with unresolved D. The CDR3 runs to 14 residues. CDR1 is MNHEY, CDR2 SVGAGI, per germline. The V and J ends lost 5 bases and 4 bases respectively, with 14 bases between them. CDR3: CASSQYAGSTEAFF. DNA for the CDR3: TGTGCCAGCAGTCAATATGCGGGGAGCACTGAAGCTTTCTTT.

J is TRBJ1-6 and V is TRBV19, with 11 bases identical to TRBD1. Losses at the gene ends were 5 bases for V and 9 bases for J; bases not matched to a gene: 3. The CDR3 has 14 amino acids. Per the germline V gene, CDR1 is LNHDA and CDR2 is SQIVND (reference sequence). The CDR3: CASSPGTGGSPLHF. CDR3 DNA sequence: TGTGCCAGTAGTCCGGGGACAGGGGGTTCACCCCTCCACTTT. Full variable domain (outside the CDR3, taken from reference TRBV19 and TRBJ1-6): DGGITQSPKYLFRKEGQNVTLSCEQNLNHDAMYWYRQDPGQGLRLIYYSQIVNDFQKGDIAEGYSVSREKKESFPLTVTSAQKNPTAFYLCASSPGTGGSPLHFGNGTRLTVT.

The chain joins TRBV28 to TRBJ2-5; no clear D gene. Judging by the DNA end, TRBJ2-7 fits better; the J call may be wrong. Germline V gene lookup returns CDR1 MDHEN and CDR2 SYDVKM. This CDR3 has 13 amino acids. As DNA, the CDR3 is TGTGCCAGCAGTCCTACTACCCCCTACGAGCAGTACTTC. Translating it yields CASSPTTPYEQYF.

V and J are TRBV6-5 and TRBJ2-5; 9 nucleotides align to TRBD2. V was pared by 7 bases and J by 2 bases, with 8 bases of the junction left unmatched. Germline V gene data show CDR1 as MNHEY and CDR2 as SVGAGI. CDR3 length: 15 amino acids. The DNA for the CDR3 is TGTGCCAGCAATGGCGGGGGGGCCGGGCAAGAGACCCAGTACTTC. Protein sequence: CASNGGGAGQETQYF.

The chain recombines TRBV5-1 with TRBJ1-5; no firm D call. Germline V gene sequence: CDR1 SGHRS, CDR2 YFSETQ. V lost 0 bases and J 5 bases, leaving 9 bases between the germline ends. The length of the CDR3 is 14 residues. The DNA for the CDR3 is TGCGCCAGCAGCTTGGGGGTGGGAGATCAGCCCCAGCATTTT. Translating it yields CASSLGVGDQPQHF.

The chain has TRBV15 and TRBJ2-7; 15 bases agree with TRBD2. The CDR3 totals 17 residues. CDR1 and CDR2 (germline): LNHNV, YYDKDF (reference sequence). The J segment lost 4 bases and the V segment lost 2 bases, leaving 6 bases of the junction unmatched. CDR3 loop: CATSRSGLAGGRYEQYF. CDR3 sequence (DNA): TGTGCCACCAGCAGATCGGGACTAGCGGGGGGCAGGTACGAGCAGTACTTC.

The J gene is TRBJ1-6, the V gene TRBV10-3, with TRBD1 matching over 7 bases. After removal of 10 bases from V and 7 bases from J, the junction contained 10 bases not matched to a gene. The CDR3 is made up of 14 amino acids. The germline gives CDR1 ENHRY, CDR2 SYGVKD. The CDR3 nucleotides read TGTGCCACCCAGGGGGACAGTGGGAATTCACCCCTCCACTTT. Amino acids: CATQGDSGNSPLHF.

The rearrangement joins TRBV19 to TRBJ2-3; tentatively, D is TRBD2 (6 bases). Germline CDR1 and CDR2: LNHDA and SQIVND (reference sequence). The V and J ends lost 5 bases and 1 base respectively, with 22 bases between them. This CDR3 spans 18 amino acids. In DNA form, the CDR3 reads TGTGCCAGTAGTCTCCCCTCTCGTGGTTGGGAGGGCACAGATACGCAGTATTTT. Translated: CASSLPSRGWEGTDTQYF.

The chain has TRBV7-9 and TRBJ2-7; weak D call: TRBD2 (5 bases). The germline gives CDR1 SEHNR, CDR2 FQNEAQ (reference sequence). The CDR3 extends over 13 amino acids. Trimming shortened V by 8 bases and J by 3 bases, and 14 bases separated the two germline ends. The DNA for the CDR3 is TGTGCCAGCGCCTATCGAGGGCTCTACGAGCAGTACTTC. Its translation is CASAYRGLYEQYF.

The chain has TRBV7-2 and TRBJ1-2, with D uncertain. Trimming pared 7 bases from V and 7 bases from J, leaving 22 bases between. Germline V gene lookup returns CDR1 SGHTA and CDR2 FQGNSA. There are 15 residues in the CDR3. This chain's CDR3 is CASTMFPGREGGYTF. Here the CDR3 DNA reads TGTGCCAGCACGATGTTCCCGGGGAGGGAGGGTGGCTACACCTTC. Together with reference TRBV7-2 and TRBJ1-2, the CDR3 gives the full variable domain: GAGVSQSPSNKVTEKGKDVELRCDPISGHTALYWYRQSLGQGLEFLIYFQGNSAPDKSGLPSDRFSAERTGGSVSTLTIQRTQQEDSAVYLCASTMFPGREGGYTFGSGTRLTVV.

V usage is TRBV2 and J usage is TRBJ1-5; D might be TRBD1 (5 bases). Germline-derived CDR1 and CDR2 are SNHLY and FYNNEI. Trimming pared 3 bases from V and 1 base from J, leaving 10 bases between. The CDR3 consists of 15 residues. The CDR3 reads CASSESRASNQPQHF. The CDR3 region has the DNA TGTGCCAGCAGTGAGAGCAGGGCCAGCAATCAGCCCCAGCATTTT. The entire variable domain, with the rest obtained from reference TRBV2 and TRBJ1-5, is as follows: EPEVTQTPSHQVTQMGQEVILRCVPISNHLYFYWYRQILGQKVEFLVSFYNNEISEKSEIFDDQFSVERPDGSNFTLKIRSTKLEDSAMYFCASSESRASNQPQHFGDGTRLSIL.

The rearrangement joins TRBV6-1 to TRBJ1-6; 7 bases map to TRBD1. CDR3 length equals 13 residues. Trimming cost V 7 bases and J 7 bases; bases outside gene matches: 4. Germline V CDR1 and CDR2: MNHNS, SASEGT. CDR3 loop: CASTGQANSPLHF. CDR3 bases: TGTGCCAGCACCGGACAGGCGAATTCACCCCTCCACTTT.

This clone was picked up a small number of times. The chain couples TRBV12-5 to TRBJ2-3, with D tentatively TRBD2 (6 bases). Trimming removed 1 base at V and 2 bases at J, with 7 bases between. The germline gives CDR1 LGHNT, CDR2 FRNRAP. The CDR3 contains 14 residues. This CDR3 reads CASGLGGTTDTQYF. The CDR3 DNA is TGTGCTAGTGGTTTGGGCGGGACCACAGATACGCAGTATTTT.

The chain joins TRBV7-3 to TRBJ2-1, with D possibly being TRBD2 (6 bases). This CDR3 is 18 amino acids long. The V and J ends lost 1 base and 7 bases respectively, with 23 bases between them. Germline V gene sequence: CDR1 SGHTA, CDR2 FQGTGA. The CDR3 region has the DNA TGTGCCAGCAGCTTAAACCCACCCGGGAGCGGGCCGGAGAATGAGCAGTTCTTC. Translating gives CASSLNPPGSGPENEQFF. The whole variable domain, filled in from reference TRBV7-3 and TRBJ2-1, reads GAGVSQTPSNKVTEKGKYVELRCDPISGHTALYWYRQSLGQGPEFLIYFQGTGAADDSGLPNDRFFAVRPEGSVSTLKIQRTERGDSAVYLCASSLNPPGSGPENEQFFGPGTRLTVL.

This rearrangement joins TRBV18 to TRBJ2-3; D uncertain. Looked up from germline, CDR1 is KGHSH and CDR2 is LQKENI. Trimming pared 3 bases from V and 0 bases from J, leaving 4 bases between. The CDR3 totals 13 residues. CDR3 sequence reads: CASSPLSTDTQYF. DNA of the CDR3: TGTGCCAGCTCACCCCTAAGCACAGATACGCAGTATTTT.

As regards this clone: This sample includes further DNA sequences coding for the same CDR3. The V and J genes are TRBV7-2 and TRBJ2-7, with 8 bases matching TRBD1. This CDR3 is 14 amino acids long. V lost 2 bases and J lost 7; bases outside the gene matches: 7. From germline, CDR1 is SGHTA and CDR2 FQGNSA. The CDR3 region has the DNA TGTGCCAGCAGCTTAACCAGGGGGCGTTCAGAGCAGTACTTC. Its protein is CASSLTRGRSEQYF.

The chain joins TRBV18 to TRBJ1-4; maybe TRBD1 (5 bases). The V and J ends lost 3 bases and 7 bases respectively, with 21 bases between them. CDR3 length: 17 amino acids. Germline CDR1 KGHSH, CDR2 LQKENI. CDR3 in amino acids: CASSPGIGETGGEKLFF. The CDR3 DNA is TGTGCCAGCTCACCCGGGATAGGCGAGACCGGGGGTGAAAAACTGTTTTTT.

This clone was counted between two and nine times. The chain combines TRBV25-1 with TRBJ2-7; 9 bases match TRBD1. V was clipped by 5 bases and J by 0 bases; unmatched bases: 5. There are 15 residues in the CDR3. Germline CDR1 MGHDK, CDR2 SYGVNS. CDR3 bases: TGTGCCAGCAGTTTTCGACAGGGGGTCTCCTACGAGCAGTACTTC. Translating it yields CASSFRQGVSYEQYF.

This rearrangement joins TRBV28 to TRBJ1-5; D gene unclear. The length of the CDR3 is 16 residues. Germline lookup yields CDR1 MDHEN and CDR2 SYDVKM. V shed 5 bases and J shed 2 bases, with 16 bases lying between them. In DNA, the CDR3 is TGTGCCAGCAGTCCTTTGGGCCAGTTTGGCAATCAGCCCCAGCATTTT. Translated: CASSPLGQFGNQPQHF.

This clone was observed a single time. The J gene is TRBJ2-5, the V gene TRBV4-2, with 12 nucleotides matching TRBD2. The germline gives CDR1 LGHNA, CDR2 YNFKEQ. The length of the CDR3 is 16 residues. V was clipped by 4 bases and J by 1 base; unmatched bases: 4. CDR3 residues: CASSPQTSGGQETQYF. DNA of the CDR3: TGTGCCAGCAGCCCTCAGACTAGCGGGGGCCAAGAGACCCAGTACTTC.

The genes are TRBV5-1 and TRBJ2-3; D gene ambiguous. V lost 0 bases to trimming and J lost 0 bases, with 11 bases between them. There are 16 residues in the CDR3. CDR1 SGHRS and CDR2 YFSETQ come from the germline V gene. In DNA form, the CDR3 reads TGCGCCAGCAGCTTGGGCGGCGTAACTAGCACAGATACGCAGTATTTT. This encodes CASSLGGVTSTDTQYF.

This chain uses TRBV5-1 with TRBJ2-1; D is unresolved. Germline loops: CDR1 SGHRS, CDR2 YFSETQ. This CDR3 is 13 amino acids long. Trimming took off 1 base at V and 9 bases at J, with 11 bases between the two ends. The CDR3 loop reads CASSLSLEGEQFF. CDR3 DNA: TGCGCCAGCAGCTTGAGCCTAGAAGGTGAGCAGTTCTTC.

Regarding this clone: A read error may produce the germline difference seen at one junction end. The V and J genes are TRBV7-3 and TRBJ1-1; no firm D call. The germline V gene has CDR1 SGHTA and CDR2 FQGTGA. CDR3 length equals 13 residues. The CDR3 DNA is TGTGTCAGCAGCGCCAAAGCGAACACTGAAGCTTTCTTT. This sequence encodes CVSSAKANTEAFF.

The gene calls are TRBV5-8 and TRBJ1-2, with TRBD1 matching 9 bases. After removal of 1 base from V and 3 bases from J, the junction contained 7 bases not matched to a gene. The length of the CDR3 is 16 residues. CDR1 SGHTS and CDR2 YDEGEE come from the germline V gene. The CDR3 spells CASSLLGQGVDYGYTF. DNA of the CDR3: TGTGCCAGCAGCTTGTTGGGACAGGGAGTTGACTATGGCTACACCTTC.

In nucleotides, the CDR3 is TGCGCCAGCAGCTTGGCCGTCGCTAGCGGGGGCTCCCGGACCGGGGAGCTGTTTTTT. Translating gives CASSLAVASGGSRTGELFF. J is TRBJ2-2 and V is TRBV5-1; 10 bases match TRBD2. V was pared by 0 bases and J by 5 bases, with 13 bases of the junction left unmatched. In germline, CDR1 is SGHRS, CDR2 YFSETQ. The CDR3 runs 19 residues. The full variable domain, in which reference TRBV5-1 and TRBJ2-2 provide the parts outside the CDR3, is KAGVTQTPRYLIKTRGQQVTLSCSPISGHRSVSWYQQTPGQGLQFLFEYFSETQRNKGNFPGRFSGRQFSNSRSEMNVSTLELGDSALYLCASSLAVASGGSRTGELFFGEGSRLTVL.